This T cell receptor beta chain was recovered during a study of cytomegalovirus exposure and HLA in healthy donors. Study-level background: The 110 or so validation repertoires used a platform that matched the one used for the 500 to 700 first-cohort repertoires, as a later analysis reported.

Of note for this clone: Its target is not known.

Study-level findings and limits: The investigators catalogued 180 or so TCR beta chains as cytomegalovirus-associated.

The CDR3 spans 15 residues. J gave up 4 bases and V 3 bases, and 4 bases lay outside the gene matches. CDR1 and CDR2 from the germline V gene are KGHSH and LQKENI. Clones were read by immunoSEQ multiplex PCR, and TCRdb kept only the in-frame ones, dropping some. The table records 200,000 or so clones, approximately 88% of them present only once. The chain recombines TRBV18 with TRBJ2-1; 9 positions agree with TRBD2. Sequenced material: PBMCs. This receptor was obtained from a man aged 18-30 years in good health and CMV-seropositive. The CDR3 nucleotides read TGTGCCAGCTCACCCTCTAGCGGGATGTACAATGAGCAGTTCTTC. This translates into CASSPSSGMYNEQFF.